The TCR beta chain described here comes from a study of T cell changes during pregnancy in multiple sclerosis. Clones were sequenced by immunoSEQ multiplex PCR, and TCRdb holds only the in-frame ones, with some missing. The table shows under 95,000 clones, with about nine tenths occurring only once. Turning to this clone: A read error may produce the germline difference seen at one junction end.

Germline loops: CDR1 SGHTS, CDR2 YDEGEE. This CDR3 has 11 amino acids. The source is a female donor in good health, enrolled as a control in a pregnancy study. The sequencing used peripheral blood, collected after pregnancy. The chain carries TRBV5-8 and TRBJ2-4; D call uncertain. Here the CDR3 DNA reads TGTGCCAGCAGCTTTGTCCATGGAGTAAAGTTC. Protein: CASSFVHGVKF. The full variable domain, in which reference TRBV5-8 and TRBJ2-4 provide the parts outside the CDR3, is EAGVTQSPTHLIKTRGQQATLRCSPISGHTSVYWYQQALGLGLQFLLWYDEGEERNRGNFPPRFSGRQFPNYSSELNVNALELEDSALYLCASSFVHGVKFGAGTRLSVL.